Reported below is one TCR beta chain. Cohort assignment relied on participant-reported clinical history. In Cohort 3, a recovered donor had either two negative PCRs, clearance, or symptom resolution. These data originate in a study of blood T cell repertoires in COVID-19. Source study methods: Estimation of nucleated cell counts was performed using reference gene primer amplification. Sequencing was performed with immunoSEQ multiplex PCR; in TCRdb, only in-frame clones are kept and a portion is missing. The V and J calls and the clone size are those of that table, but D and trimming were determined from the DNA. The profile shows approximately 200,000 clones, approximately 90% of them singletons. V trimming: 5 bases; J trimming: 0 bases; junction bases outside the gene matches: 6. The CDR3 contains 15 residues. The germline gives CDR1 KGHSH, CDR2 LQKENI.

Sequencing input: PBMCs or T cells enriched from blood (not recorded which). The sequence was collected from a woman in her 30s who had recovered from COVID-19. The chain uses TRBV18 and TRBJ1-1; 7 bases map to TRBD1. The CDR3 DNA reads TGTGCCAGCTCAGGGGACAGTACTTTGAACACTGAAGCTTTCTTT. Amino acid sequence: CASSGDSTLNTEAFF.